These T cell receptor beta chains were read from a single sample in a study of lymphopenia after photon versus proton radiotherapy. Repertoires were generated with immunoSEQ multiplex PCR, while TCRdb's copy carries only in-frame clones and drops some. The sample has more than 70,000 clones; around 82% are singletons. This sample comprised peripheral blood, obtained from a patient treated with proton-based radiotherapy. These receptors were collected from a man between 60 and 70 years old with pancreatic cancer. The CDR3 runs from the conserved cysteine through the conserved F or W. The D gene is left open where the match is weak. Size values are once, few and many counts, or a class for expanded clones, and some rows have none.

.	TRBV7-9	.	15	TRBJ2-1	TGTGCCAGCAGCTACCTTCAGGGGACCTACAATGAGCAGTTCTTC	CASSYLQGTYNEQFF
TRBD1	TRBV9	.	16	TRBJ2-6	TGTGCCAGCAAAAGGGGGCTCGGTGGAGGGGCCAACGTCCTGACTTTC	CASKRGLGGGANVLTF
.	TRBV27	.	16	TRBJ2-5	TGTGCCAGCAGATCGATCCTCCGGGACTCCGCCGGGACCCAGTACTTC	CASRSILRDSAGTQYF
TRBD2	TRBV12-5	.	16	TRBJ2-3	TGTGCTAGTGCCGCCGGGACTAGCGGGAGGTTAGATACGCAGTATTTT	CASAAGTSGRLDTQYF
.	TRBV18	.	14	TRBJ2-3	TGTGCCAGCTCACCTGGACAGAGCACAGATACGCAGTATTTT	CASSPGQSTDTQYF
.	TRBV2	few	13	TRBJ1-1	TGTGCCAGCAGTGAAGCGAGGGAGACTGAAGCTTTCTTT	CASSEARETEAFF
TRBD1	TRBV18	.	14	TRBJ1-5	TGTGCCAGCTCACCACTACAGGGGGATCAGCCCCAGCATTTT	CASSPLQGDQPQHF
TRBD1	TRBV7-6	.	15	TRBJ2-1	TGTGCCAGCAGCTTAATCCTCGGTCGACAGGGACAGCAGTTCTTC	CASSLILGRQGQQFF
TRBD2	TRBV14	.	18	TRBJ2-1	TGTGCCAGCAGCCAGAGGGCTAGCGGGAGGGCCGGCGGTAATGAGCAGTTCTTC	CASSQRASGRAGGNEQFF
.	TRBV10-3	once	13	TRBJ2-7	TGTGCCATCAGTGATCGCCAGGCTCACGAGCAGTACTTC	CAISDRQAHEQYF
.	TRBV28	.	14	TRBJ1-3	TGTGCCAGCAGTTTGGGGACCCGTGGAAACACCATATATTTT	CASSLGTRGNTIYF
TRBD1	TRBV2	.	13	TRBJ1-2	TGTGCCAGCAGTGAGGACAGGGCCAATGGCTACACCTTC	CASSEDRANGYTF
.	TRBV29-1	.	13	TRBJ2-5	TGCAGCGTTGAGACCAGCGGTGGAGAGACCCAGTACTTC	CSVETSGGETQYF
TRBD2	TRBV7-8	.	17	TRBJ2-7	TGTGCCAGCAGCCTCGGTTGGTCTAGCGGGAGTATGGGAGAGCAGTACTTC	CASSLGWSSGSMGEQYF
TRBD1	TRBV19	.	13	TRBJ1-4	TGTGCCAGCATGGACAGGGTAGTTGAAAAACTGTTTTTT	CASMDRVVEKLFF
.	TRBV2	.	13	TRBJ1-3	TGTGCCAGCAGTGAAGGAGGAACCTACACCATATATTTT	CASSEGGTYTIYF
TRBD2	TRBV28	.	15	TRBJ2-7	TGTGCCAGCACCGGACCCCCTAGCGGGACCTACGAGCAGTACTTC	CASTGPPSGTYEQYF
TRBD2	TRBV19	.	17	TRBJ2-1	TGTGCCAGTAGTACCGGGACTAGCGGGAGGTCCTACAATGAGCAGTTCTTC	CASSTGTSGRSYNEQFF
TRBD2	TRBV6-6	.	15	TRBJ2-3	TGTGCCAGCAGAGAGACTAGCGGGAGTTCGGATACGCAGTATTTT	CASRETSGSSDTQYF
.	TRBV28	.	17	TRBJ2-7	TGTGCCAGCACCACCTCTGCGGTGTCCGGGGTAGGGGGCGAGCAGTACTTC	CASTTSAVSGVGGEQYF
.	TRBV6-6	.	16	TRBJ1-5	TGTGCCAGCAGTTACTCGGGGGGAGCAGTGGATCAGCCCCAGCATTTT	CASSYSGGAVDQPQHF
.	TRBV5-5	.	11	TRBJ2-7	TGTGCCAGCAGCGAGGATTACGAGCAGTACTTC	CASSEDYEQYF
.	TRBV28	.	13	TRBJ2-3	TGTGCCAGCAGTACATTTCCTAGGGATACGCAGTATTTT	CASSTFPRDTQYF
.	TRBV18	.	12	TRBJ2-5	TGTGCCAGCTCACGTTCCGCAGAGACCCAGTACTTC	CASSRSAETQYF
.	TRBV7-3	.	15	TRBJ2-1	TGTGCCAGCAGCGGCGGACTGGTGGGGCGGAATGAGCAGTTCTTC	CASSGGLVGRNEQFF
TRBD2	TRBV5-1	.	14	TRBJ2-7	TGCGCCAGCAGCTTGGCTAGCGGGAGCCGCGAGCAGTACTTC	CASSLASGSREQYF
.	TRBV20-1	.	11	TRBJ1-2	TGCAGTGCTACCCGGGACACGGACTACACCTTC	CSATRDTDYTF
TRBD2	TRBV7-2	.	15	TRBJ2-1	TGTGCCAGCAGCTTAGCGGGAGGGCCGTACAATGAGCAGTTCTTC	CASSLAGGPYNEQFF
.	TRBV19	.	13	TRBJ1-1	TGTGCCAGTAGGCAGTTTTCGAACACTGAAGCTTTCTTT	CASRQFSNTEAFF
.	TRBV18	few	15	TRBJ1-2	TGTGCCAGCTCACCGCGGGGCGTACCTAACTATGGCTACACCTTC	CASSPRGVPNYGYTF
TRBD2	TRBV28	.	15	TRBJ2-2	TGTGCCAGCAGTCTACCGCCGGGGGGTTTGGGGGAGCTGTTTTTT	CASSLPPGGLGELFF
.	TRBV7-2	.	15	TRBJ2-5	TGTGCCAGCAGCTTAACCCTCGACTCGCGCGGGGCCCAGTACTTC	CASSLTLDSRGAQYF
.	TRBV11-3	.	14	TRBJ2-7	TGTGCCAGCAGCTTAGATCCCGGCCGGGTAGAGCAGTACTTC	CASSLDPGRVEQYF
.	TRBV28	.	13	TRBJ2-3	TGTGCCAGCAATACTCTGTCCACAGATACGCAGTATTTT	CASNTLSTDTQYF
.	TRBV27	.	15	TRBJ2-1	TGTGCCAGCAGTTTAAATAGGGGGTGGGGGAATGAGCAGTTCTTC	CASSLNRGWGNEQFF
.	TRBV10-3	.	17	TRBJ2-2	TGTGCCATCAGTGCGAAAGGAGGGGTGGGGATTACCGGGGAGCTGTTTTTT	CAISAKGGVGITGELFF
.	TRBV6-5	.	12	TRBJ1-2	TGTGCCAGCAAACAATTAAACTATGGCTACACCTTC	CASKQLNYGYTF